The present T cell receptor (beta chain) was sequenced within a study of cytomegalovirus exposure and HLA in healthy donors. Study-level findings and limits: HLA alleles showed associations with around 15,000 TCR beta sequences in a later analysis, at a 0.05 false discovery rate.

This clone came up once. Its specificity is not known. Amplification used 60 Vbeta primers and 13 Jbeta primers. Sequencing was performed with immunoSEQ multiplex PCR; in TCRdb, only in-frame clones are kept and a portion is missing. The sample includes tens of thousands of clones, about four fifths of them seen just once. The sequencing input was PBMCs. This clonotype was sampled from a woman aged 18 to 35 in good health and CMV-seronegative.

The CDR3, as DNA: TGTGCCAGCAGTTTATCTGGGACTAGCTCCTCCTACGAGCAGTACTTC. Translating gives CASSLSGTSSSYEQYF. The genes are TRBV28 and TRBJ2-7; 9 nucleotides align to TRBD2. The CDR3 loop spans 16 amino acids. Germline V gene lookup returns CDR1 MDHEN and CDR2 SYDVKM. V shed 1 base and J 0 bases; nucleotides not matched to a gene: 4.